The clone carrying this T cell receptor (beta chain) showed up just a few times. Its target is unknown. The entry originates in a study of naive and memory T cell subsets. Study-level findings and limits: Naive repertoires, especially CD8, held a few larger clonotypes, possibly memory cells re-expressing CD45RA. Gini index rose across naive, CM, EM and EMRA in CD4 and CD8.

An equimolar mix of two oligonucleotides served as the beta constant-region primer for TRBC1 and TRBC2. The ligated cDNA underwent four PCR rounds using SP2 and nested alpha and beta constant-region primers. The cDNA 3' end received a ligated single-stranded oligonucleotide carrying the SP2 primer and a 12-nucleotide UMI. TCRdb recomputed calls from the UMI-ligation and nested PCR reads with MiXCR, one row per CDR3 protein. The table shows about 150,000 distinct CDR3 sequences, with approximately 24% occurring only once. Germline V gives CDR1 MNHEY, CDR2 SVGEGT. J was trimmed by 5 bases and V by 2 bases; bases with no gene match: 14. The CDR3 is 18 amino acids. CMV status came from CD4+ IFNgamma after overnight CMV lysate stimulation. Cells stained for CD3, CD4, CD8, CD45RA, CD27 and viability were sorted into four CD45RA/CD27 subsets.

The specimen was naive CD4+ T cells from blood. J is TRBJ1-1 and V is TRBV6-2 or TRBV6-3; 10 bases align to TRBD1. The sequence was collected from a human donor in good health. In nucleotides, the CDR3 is TGTGCCAGCAGTTACAAAAGAGGAAGACAGGGGGCGAGGACTGAAGCTTTCTTT. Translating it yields CASSYKRGRQGARTEAFF.